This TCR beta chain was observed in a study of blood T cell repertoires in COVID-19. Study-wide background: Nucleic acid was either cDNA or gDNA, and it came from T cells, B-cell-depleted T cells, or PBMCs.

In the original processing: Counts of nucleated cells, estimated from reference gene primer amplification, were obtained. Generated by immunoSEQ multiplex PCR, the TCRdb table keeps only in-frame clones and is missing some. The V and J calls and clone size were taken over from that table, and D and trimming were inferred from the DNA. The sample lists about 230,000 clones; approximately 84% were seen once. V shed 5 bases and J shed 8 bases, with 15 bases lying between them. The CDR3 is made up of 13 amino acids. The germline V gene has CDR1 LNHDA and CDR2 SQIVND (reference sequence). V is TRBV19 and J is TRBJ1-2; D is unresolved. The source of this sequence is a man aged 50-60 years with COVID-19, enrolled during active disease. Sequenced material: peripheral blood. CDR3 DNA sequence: TGTGCCAGTAGTCCTCACCCGGACTCCGGCTACACCTTC. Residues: CASSPHPDSGYTF.